This TCR beta chain stems from a study of cytomegalovirus exposure and HLA in healthy donors. Data came from immunoSEQ multiplex PCR; TCRdb stores just in-frame clones and leaves some out. Of around 150,000 clones listed, about 89% are singletons. The CDR3 contains 15 residues. In germline, CDR1 is LNHDA, CDR2 SQIVND (reference sequence). Trimming stripped 1 base from V and 6 bases from J, with 13 bases between. Sequencing was done on a sample of PBMCs. The TCR sequence derives from a man between 18 and 29 years old in good health and CMV-seronegative. The rearrangement joins TRBV19 to TRBJ1-5; a weak D match, TRBD1 (6 bases). This CDR3 is CASSIGRGALQPQHF. The CDR3 nucleotides read TGTGCCAGTAGTATAGGCCGGGGGGCACTTCAGCCCCAGCATTTT. The variable domain in full, completed from reference TRBV19 and TRBJ1-5, reads DGGITQSPKYLFRKEGQNVTLSCEQNLNHDAMYWYRQDPGQGLRLIYYSQIVNDFQKGDIAEGYSVSREKKESFPLTVTSAQKNPTAFYLCASSIGRGALQPQHFGDGTRLSIL.